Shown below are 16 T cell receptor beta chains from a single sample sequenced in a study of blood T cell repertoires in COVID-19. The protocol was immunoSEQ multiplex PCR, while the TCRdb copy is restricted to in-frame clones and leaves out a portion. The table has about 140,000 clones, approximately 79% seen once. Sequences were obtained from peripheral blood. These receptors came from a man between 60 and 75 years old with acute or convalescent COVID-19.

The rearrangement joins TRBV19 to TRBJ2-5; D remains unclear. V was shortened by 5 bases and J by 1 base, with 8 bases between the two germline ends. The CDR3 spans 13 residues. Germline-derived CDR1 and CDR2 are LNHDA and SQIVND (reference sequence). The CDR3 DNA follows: TGTGCCAGTAGTCACCCCAGCCAAGAGACCCAGTACTTC. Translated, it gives CASSHPSQETQYF. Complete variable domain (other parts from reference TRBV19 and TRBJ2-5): DGGITQSPKYLFRKEGQNVTLSCEQNLNHDAMYWYRQDPGQGLRLIYYSQIVNDFQKGDIAEGYSVSREKKESFPLTVTSAQKNPTAFYLCASSHPSQETQYFGPGTRLLVL.

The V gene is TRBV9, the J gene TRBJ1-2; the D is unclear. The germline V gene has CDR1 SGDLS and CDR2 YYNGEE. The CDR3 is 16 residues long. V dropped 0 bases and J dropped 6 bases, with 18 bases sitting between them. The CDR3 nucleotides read TGTGCCAGCAGCGTAGGGCAGGTCACCGTGAATGATGGCTACACCTTC. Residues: CASSVGQVTVNDGYTF.

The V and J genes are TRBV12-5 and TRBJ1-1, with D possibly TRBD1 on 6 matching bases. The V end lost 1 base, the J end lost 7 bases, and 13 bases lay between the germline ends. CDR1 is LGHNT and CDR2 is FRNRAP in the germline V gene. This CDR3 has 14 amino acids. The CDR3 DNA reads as TGTGCTAGTGGTTTGGACAGGGTTTCAAATGAAGCTTTCTTT. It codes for CASGLDRVSNEAFF.

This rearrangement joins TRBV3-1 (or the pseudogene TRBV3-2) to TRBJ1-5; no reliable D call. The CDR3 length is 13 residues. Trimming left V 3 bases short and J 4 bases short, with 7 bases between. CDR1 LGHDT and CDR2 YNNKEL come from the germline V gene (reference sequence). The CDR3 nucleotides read TGTGCCAGCAGCCATGGCAGAAATCAGCCCCAGCATTTT. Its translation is CASSHGRNQPQHF.

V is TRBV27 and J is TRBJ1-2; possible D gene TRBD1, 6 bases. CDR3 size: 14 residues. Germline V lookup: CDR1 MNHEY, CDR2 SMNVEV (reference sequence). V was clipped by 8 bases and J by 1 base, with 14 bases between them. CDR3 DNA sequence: TGTGCCAGCGGGCGGGGGCGAATTAACTATGGCTACACCTTC. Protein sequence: CASGRGRINYGYTF.

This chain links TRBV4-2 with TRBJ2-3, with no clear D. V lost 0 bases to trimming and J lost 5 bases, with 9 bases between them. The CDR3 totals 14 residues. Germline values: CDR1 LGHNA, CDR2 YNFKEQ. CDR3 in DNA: TGTGCCAGCAGCCAAGATTCAACAGAAGATACGCAGTATTTT. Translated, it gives CASSQDSTEDTQYF.

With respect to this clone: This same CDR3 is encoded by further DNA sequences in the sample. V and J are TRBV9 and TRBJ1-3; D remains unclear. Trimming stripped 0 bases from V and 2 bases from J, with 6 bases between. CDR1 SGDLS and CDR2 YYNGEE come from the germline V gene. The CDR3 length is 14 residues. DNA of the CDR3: TGTGCCAGCAGCGTAGTCGGAGCTGGAAACACCATATATTTT. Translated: CASSVVGAGNTIYF.

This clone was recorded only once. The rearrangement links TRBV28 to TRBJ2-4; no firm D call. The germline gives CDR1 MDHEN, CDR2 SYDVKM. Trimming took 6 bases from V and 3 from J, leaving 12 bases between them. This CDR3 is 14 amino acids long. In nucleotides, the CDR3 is TGTGCCAGCAGCCCCCGGGTAGTCAAAAACATTCAGTACTTC. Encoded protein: CASSPRVVKNIQYF. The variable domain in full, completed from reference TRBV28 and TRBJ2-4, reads DVKVTQSSRYLVKRTGEKVFLECVQDMDHENMFWYRQDPGLGLRLIYFSYDVKMKEKGDIPEGYSVSREKKERFSLILESASTNQTSMYLCASSPRVVKNIQYFGAGTRLSVL.

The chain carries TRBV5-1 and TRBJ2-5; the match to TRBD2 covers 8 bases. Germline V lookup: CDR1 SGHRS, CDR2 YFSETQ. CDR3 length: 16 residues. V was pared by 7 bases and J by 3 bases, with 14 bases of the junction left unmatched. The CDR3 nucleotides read TGCGCCAGCCGCCACCGGGCAACTAGCGGTGAAGAGACCCAGTACTTC. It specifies CASRHRATSGEETQYF.

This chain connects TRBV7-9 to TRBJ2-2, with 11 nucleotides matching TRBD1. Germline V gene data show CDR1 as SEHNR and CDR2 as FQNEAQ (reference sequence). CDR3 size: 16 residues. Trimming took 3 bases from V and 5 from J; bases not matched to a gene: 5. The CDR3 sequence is CASSLGQGVRTGELFF. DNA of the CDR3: TGTGCCAGCAGCTTGGGACAGGGGGTTCGTACCGGGGAGCTGTTTTTT.

In nucleotides, the CDR3 is TGTGCCAGCAGTCCCCCCCAACCAGGGGCGCGTGAAAAACTGTTTTTT. This translates into CASSPPQPGAREKLFF. The chain combines TRBV28 with TRBJ1-4, with a tentative D call TRBD1 (6 bases). The CDR3 totals 16 residues. CDR1 and CDR2 from the germline V gene are MDHEN and SYDVKM. V was shortened by 5 bases and J by 7 bases, with 20 bases between the two germline ends.

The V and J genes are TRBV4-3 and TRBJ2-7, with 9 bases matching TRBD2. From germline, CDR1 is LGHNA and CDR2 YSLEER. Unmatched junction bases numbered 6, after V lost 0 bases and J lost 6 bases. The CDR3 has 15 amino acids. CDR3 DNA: TGCGCCAGCAGCCAAGATCCGAGCGGGAGGACCGAGCAGTACTTC. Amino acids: CASSQDPSGRTEQYF.

CDR3 nucleotide sequence: TGTGCCAGCAGCTTCGGACAGGGCGAATACATTCAGTACTTC. Protein sequence: CASSFGQGEYIQYF. The chain has TRBV5-6 and TRBJ2-4, with 8 bases fitting TRBD1. This CDR3 region has 14 residues. Losses at the gene ends were 2 bases for V and 8 bases for J; bases not matched to a gene: 6. Germline-derived CDR1 and CDR2 are SGHDT and YYEEEE.

CDR3 coding DNA: TGTGCCAGCAGTTTACTGGGAGGGAGCCACACCGGGGAGCTGTTTTTT. Amino acids: CASSLLGGSHTGELFF. The chain recombines TRBV28 with TRBJ2-2; 7 bases match TRBD2. CDR1 MDHEN and CDR2 SYDVKM come from the germline V gene. The CDR3 is 16 amino acids. Trimming removed 2 bases from V and 3 bases from J; junction bases left unmatched: 6.

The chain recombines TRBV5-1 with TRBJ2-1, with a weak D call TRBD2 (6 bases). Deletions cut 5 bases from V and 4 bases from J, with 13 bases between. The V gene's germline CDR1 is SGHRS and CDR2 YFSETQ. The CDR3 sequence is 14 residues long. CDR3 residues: CASSSLRGYNEQFF. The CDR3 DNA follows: TGCGCCAGCAGTTCGCTCCGGGGGTACAATGAGCAGTTCTTC.

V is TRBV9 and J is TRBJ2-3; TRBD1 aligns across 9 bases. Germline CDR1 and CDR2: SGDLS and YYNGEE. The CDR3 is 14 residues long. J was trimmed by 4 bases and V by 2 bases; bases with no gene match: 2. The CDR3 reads CASSVGTGPDTQYF. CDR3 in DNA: TGTGCCAGCAGCGTCGGGACAGGGCCAGATACGCAGTATTTT.